The present entry profiles one T cell receptor (beta chain) with its context. The data originate from a study of shared clonotypes between healthy human individuals. From germline, CDR1 is SGDLS and CDR2 YYNGEE. The length of the CDR3 is 15 residues. After removal of 4 bases from V and 4 bases from J, the junction contained 10 bases not matched to a gene. The data were produced by immunoSEQ multiplex PCR, yet TCRdb's version contains in-frame clones alone and is incomplete. The table shows some 1.5 million clones, with roughly 98% occurring only once. The TCR originated in a man in his thirties or forties in good health. V is TRBV9 and J is TRBJ2-7; 8 nucleotides align to TRBD2. The sample was naive CD4+ T cells sorted from blood. The subset: CD45RA+ positively selected. CDR3: CASSPLAGVWYEQYF. For the CDR3, the DNA is TGTGCCAGCAGCCCCCTAGCGGGTGTCTGGTACGAGCAGTACTTC.